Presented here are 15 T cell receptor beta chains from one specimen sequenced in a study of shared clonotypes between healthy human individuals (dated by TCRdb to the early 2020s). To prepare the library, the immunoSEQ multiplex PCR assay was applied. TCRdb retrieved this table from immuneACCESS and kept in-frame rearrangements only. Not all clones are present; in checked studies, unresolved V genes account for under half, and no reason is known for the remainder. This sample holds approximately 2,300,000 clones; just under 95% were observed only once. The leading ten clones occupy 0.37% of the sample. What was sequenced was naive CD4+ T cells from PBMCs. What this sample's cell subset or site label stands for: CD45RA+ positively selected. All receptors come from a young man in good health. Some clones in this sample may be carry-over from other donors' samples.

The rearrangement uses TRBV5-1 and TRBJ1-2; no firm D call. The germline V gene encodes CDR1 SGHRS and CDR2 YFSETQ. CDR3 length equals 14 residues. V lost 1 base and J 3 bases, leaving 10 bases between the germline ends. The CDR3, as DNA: TGCGCCAGCAGCTTGATTGGGTCCGACTATGGCTACACCTTC. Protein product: CASSLIGSDYGYTF.

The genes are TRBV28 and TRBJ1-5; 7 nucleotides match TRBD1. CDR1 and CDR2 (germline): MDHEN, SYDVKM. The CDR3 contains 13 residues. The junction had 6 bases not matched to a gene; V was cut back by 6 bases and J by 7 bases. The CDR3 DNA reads TGTGCCAGCAGGCCGGGACAGCTACAGCCCCAGCATTTT. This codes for CASRPGQLQPQHF.

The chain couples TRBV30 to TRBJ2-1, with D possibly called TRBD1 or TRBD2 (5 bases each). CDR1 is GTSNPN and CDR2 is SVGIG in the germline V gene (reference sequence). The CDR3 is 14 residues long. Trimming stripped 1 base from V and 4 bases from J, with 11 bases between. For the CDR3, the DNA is TGTGCCTGGAGTGGAGGGACGAATTACAATGAGCAGTTCTTC. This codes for CAWSGGTNYNEQFF.

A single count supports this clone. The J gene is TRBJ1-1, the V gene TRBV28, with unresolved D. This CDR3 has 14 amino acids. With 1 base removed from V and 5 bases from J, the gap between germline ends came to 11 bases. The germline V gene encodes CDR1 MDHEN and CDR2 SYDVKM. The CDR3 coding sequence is TGTGCCAGCAGTTTATTAGTCAGAGATACTGAAGCTTTCTTT. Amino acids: CASSLLVRDTEAFF.

CDR3 DNA: TGTGCCACCAGGGCAGGTCTTAGCACAGATACGCAGTATTTT. Its protein product is CATRAGLSTDTQYF. V gene TRBV15 combines with J gene TRBJ2-3; D unclear. Germline-derived CDR1 and CDR2 are LNHNV and YYDKDF (reference sequence). Trimming shortened V by 6 bases and J by 0 bases, and 10 bases separated the two germline ends. The CDR3 sequence is 14 residues long.

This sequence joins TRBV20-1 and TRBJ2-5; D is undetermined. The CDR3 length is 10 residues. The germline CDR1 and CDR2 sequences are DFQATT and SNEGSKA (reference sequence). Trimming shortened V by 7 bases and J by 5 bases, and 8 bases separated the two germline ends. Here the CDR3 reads CSGGVETQYF. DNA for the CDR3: TGCAGTGGCGGTGTGGAGACCCAGTACTTC.

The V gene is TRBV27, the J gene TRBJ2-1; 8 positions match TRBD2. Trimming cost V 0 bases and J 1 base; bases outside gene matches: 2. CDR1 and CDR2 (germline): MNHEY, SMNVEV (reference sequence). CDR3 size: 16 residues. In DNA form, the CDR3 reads TGTGCCAGCAGTTTATCGCCTAGCGGGTCCTACAATGAGCAGTTCTTC. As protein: CASSLSPSGSYNEQFF.

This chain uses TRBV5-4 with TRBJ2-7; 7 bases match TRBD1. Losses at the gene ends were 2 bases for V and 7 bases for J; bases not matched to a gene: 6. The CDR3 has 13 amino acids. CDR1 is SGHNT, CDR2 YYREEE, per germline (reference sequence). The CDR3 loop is CASSFDRAREQYF. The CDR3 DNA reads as TGTGCCAGCAGCTTTGACAGGGCTCGGGAGCAGTACTTC. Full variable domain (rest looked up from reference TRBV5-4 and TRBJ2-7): ETGVTQSPTHLIKTRGQQVTLRCSSQSGHNTVSWYQQALGQGPQFIFQYYREEENGRGNFPPRFSGLQFPNYSSELNVNALELDDSALYLCASSFDRAREQYFGPGTRLTVT.

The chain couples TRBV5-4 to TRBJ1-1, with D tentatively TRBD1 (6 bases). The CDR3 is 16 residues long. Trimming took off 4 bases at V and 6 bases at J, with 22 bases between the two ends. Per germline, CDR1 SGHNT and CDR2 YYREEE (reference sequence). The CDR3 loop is CASSPGNRVVLAEAFF. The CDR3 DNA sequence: TGTGCCAGCAGCCCGGGGAACAGGGTAGTTTTGGCTGAAGCTTTCTTT.

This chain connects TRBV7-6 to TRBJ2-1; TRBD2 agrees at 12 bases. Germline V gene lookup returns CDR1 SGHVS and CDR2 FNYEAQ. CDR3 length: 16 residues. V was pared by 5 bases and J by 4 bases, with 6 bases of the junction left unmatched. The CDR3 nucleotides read TGTGCCAGCAGCCCCATCGGGACTAGCGGGTACAATGAGCAGTTCTTC. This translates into CASSPIGTSGYNEQFF.

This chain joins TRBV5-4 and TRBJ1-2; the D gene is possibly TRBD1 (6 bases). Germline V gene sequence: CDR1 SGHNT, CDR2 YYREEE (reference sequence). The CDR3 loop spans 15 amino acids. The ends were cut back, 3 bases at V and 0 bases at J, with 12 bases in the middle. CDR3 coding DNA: TGTGCCAGCAGCTCGCGGGCAGGGGCTAACTATGGCTACACCTTC. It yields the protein CASSSRAGANYGYTF.

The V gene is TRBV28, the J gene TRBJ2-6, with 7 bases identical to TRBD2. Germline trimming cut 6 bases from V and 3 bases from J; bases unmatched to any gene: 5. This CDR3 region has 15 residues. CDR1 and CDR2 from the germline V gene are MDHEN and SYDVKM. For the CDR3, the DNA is TGTGCCAGCAGCATGTCGGGGGGTGGGGCCAACGTCCTGACTTTC. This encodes CASSMSGGGANVLTF.

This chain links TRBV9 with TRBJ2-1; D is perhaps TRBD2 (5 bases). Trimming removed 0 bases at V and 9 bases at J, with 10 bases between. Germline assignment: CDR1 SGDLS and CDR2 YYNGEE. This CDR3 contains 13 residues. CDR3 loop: CASSVVAGTEQFF. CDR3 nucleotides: TGTGCCAGCAGCGTAGTGGCGGGCACTGAGCAGTTCTTC.

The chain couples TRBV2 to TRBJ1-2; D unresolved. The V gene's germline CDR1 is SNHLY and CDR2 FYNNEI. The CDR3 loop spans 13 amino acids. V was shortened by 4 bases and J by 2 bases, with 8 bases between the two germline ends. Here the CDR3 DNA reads TGTGCCAGCAGTGTCGCGAGAAACTATGGCTACACCTTC. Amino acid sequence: CASSVARNYGYTF.

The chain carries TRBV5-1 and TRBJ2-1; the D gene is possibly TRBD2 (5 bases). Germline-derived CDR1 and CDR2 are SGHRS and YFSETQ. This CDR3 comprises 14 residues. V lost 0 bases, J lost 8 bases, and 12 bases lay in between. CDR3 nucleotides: TGCGCCAGCAGCTTGGGTCCTAGTAGCGATGAGCAGTTCTTC. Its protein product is CASSLGPSSDEQFF.